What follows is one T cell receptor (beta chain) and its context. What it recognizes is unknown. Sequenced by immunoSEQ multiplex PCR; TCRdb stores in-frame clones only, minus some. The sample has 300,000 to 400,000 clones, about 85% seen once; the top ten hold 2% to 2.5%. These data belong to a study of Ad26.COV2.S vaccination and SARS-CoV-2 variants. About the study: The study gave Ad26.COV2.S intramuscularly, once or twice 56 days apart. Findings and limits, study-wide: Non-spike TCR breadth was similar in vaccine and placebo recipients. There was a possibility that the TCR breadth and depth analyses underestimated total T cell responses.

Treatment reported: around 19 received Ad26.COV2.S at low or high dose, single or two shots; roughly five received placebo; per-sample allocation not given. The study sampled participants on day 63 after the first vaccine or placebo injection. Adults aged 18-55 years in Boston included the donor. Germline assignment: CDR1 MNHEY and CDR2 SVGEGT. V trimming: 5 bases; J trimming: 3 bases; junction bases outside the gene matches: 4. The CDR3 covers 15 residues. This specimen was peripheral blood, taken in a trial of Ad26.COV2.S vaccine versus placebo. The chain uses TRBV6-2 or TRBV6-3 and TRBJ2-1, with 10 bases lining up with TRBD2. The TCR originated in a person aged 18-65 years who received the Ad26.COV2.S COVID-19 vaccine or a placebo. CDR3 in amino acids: CASSDLAGGYNEQFF. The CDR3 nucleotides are TGTGCCAGCAGTGATTTAGCGGGGGGCTACAATGAGCAGTTCTTC.